These 7 T cell receptor beta chains originate from one sample sequenced in a study of neoadjuvant anti-PD-1 for oral cavity cancer. The time point is: after neoadjuvant nivolumab, at surgical resection. Profiling relied on immunoSEQ multiplex PCR, and the TCRdb table lists in-frame clones only, not all of them. The table includes under 6,500 clones, around three fifths detected once. Sample: tumor tissue, taken after nivolumab (anti-PD-1) treatment. The receptors originated from a person between 40 and 80 years old with oral cavity squamous cell carcinoma.

This clone was observed a single time. This chain links TRBV19 with TRBJ2-3, with 8 nucleotides matching TRBD1. From germline, CDR1 is LNHDA and CDR2 SQIVND (reference sequence). The CDR3 has 15 residues. Losses at the gene ends were 7 bases for V and 3 bases for J; bases not matched to a gene: 9. The CDR3 is CASIPRGQGTDTQYF. As DNA, the CDR3 is TGTGCCAGTATACCCCGAGGACAGGGTACAGATACGCAGTATTTT.

This clone was counted between two and nine times. This chain connects TRBV19 to TRBJ1-2, with 7 bases matching TRBD1. Trimming at V came to 7 bases and at J to 8 bases, leaving 13 bases not matched to a gene. The CDR3 is 14 amino acids. Germline CDR1 is LNHDA and CDR2 is SQIVND (reference sequence). The CDR3 region has the DNA TGTGCCAGTACTTTGACAGGGACTCAGAGCGGCTACACCTTC. Its protein product is CASTLTGTQSGYTF.

V is TRBV10-3 and J is TRBJ1-3, with D possibly matching TRBD1 (5 bases). V gave up 7 bases and J gave up 3 bases, with 13 bases separating them. CDR3 size: 14 residues. CDR1 is ENHRY, CDR2 SYGVKD, per germline. In nucleotides, the CDR3 is TGTGCCATCATGGCGGGGCGGAGTGGAAACACCATATATTTT. Its protein product is CAIMAGRSGNTIYF.

In this sample, this clone turned up a few times. The V gene is TRBV5-1, the J gene TRBJ2-6; possible D gene TRBD2, 6 bases. The CDR3 sequence is 15 residues long. V was pared by 4 bases and J by 4 bases, with 12 bases between. Germline CDR1 and CDR2: SGHRS and YFSETQ. In DNA form, the CDR3 reads TGCGCCAGCAGCGACCCAGGGAGGGGGGCCAACGTCCTGACTTTC. It specifies CASSDPGRGANVLTF.

This clone has just a few counts. The chain couples TRBV7-9 to TRBJ1-3; D is perhaps TRBD1 (6 bases). V lost 11 bases, J lost 0 bases, and 11 bases lay in between. Per the germline V gene, CDR1 is SEHNR and CDR2 is FQNEAQ (reference sequence). The CDR3 covers 13 residues. The CDR3: CAGGMISGNTIYF. The CDR3 DNA sequence: TGTGCCGGGGGCATGATCTCTGGAAACACCATATATTTT.

The V call is TRBV11-2, the J call TRBJ1-1; D gene ambiguous. The germline V and J ends were trimmed by 7 bases and 3 bases, with 6 bases remaining between them. Germline V gene data show CDR1 as SGHAT and CDR2 as FQNNGV. The CDR3 totals 11 residues. CDR3 protein: CASTADTEAFF. The CDR3 DNA sequence: TGTGCCAGCACCGCGGACACTGAAGCTTTCTTT.

The chain employs TRBV27 and TRBJ2-7; maybe TRBD1 (5 bases). This CDR3 is built from 13 residues. The germline V gene encodes CDR1 MNHEY and CDR2 SMNVEV (reference sequence). Trimming removed 4 bases at V and 0 bases at J, with 7 bases between. The CDR3 DNA reads as TGTGCCAGCAGTTCCGACAGCTCCTACGAGCAGTACTTC. Protein product: CASSSDSSYEQYF.